The 28 T cell receptor beta chains in this list originate from one sample, sequenced in a study of PD-1 blockade in classical Hodgkin lymphoma. Every patient was affected by relapse after autologous stem cell transplantation, while exposure to brentuximab vedotin was not uniform. This table comes from immunoSEQ multiplex PCR, and its TCRdb copy is limited to in-frame clones, with some not included. The table shows about 150,000 clones, with less than 80% occurring only once. The sequences come from peripheral blood mononuclear cells (PBMCs), collected before the second cycle of nivolumab. The receptors were gathered from a human donor with classical Hodgkin lymphoma.

The chain uses TRBV10-3 and TRBJ1-1, with D maybe TRBD1 (5 bases). V was pared by 0 bases and J by 8 bases, with 7 bases between. CDR3 length equals 12 residues. Germline CDR1 is ENHRY and CDR2 is SYGVKD. The CDR3 DNA follows: TGTGCCATCAGTGAGTCGGGGGAGGAAGCTTTCTTT. Protein product: CAISESGEEAFF.

Here the CDR3 reads CASSERVLNTGELFF. The DNA of the CDR3 is TGTGCCAGCAGCGAGAGGGTGTTGAACACCGGGGAGCTGTTTTTT. The chain is built from TRBV6-1 and TRBJ2-2, with D perhaps matching TRBD2 (5 bases). This CDR3 spans 15 amino acids. The V end was cut by 6 bases, the J end by 1 base, with 12 bases between. Germline loops: CDR1 MNHNS, CDR2 SASEGT.

This clone was seen more than once but under ten times. V and J are TRBV19 and TRBJ1-5; D remains ambiguous. Germline CDR1 is LNHDA and CDR2 is SQIVND (reference sequence). There are 16 residues in the CDR3. Trimming took off 1 base at V and 3 bases at J, with 13 bases between the two ends. The CDR3 sequence: CASSIGAGSINQPQHF. CDR3 DNA: TGTGCCAGTAGTATAGGAGCGGGAAGCATCAATCAGCCCCAGCATTTT. Variable domain in full (rest from reference TRBV19 and TRBJ1-5): DGGITQSPKYLFRKEGQNVTLSCEQNLNHDAMYWYRQDPGQGLRLIYYSQIVNDFQKGDIAEGYSVSREKKESFPLTVTSAQKNPTAFYLCASSIGAGSINQPQHFGDGTRLSIL.

V is TRBV7-2 and J is TRBJ1-6; 7 nucleotides align to TRBD1. V dropped 1 base and J dropped 9; count of bases not matched to a gene: 6. Germline V gene lookup returns CDR1 SGHTA and CDR2 FQGNSA. The CDR3 covers 15 residues. This chain's CDR3 is CASSLERTGVSPLHF. CDR3 DNA: TGTGCCAGCAGCTTAGAACGAACAGGGGTTTCACCCCTCCACTTT.

This chain links TRBV6-5 with TRBJ1-3; no reliable D call. The CDR3 has 15 residues. The germline V gene has CDR1 MNHEY and CDR2 SVGAGI. With 7 bases removed from V and 0 bases from J, the gap between germline ends came to 13 bases. The CDR3 DNA reads as TGTGCCAGCACCTTAGGATACAGCTCTGGAAACACCATATATTTT. It codes for CASTLGYSSGNTIYF.

The chain couples TRBV18 to TRBJ1-4; 9 positions agree with TRBD1. Trimming took 3 bases from V and 5 from J; bases not matched to a gene: 7. There are 16 residues in the CDR3. CDR1 and CDR2 (germline): KGHSH, LQKENI. The CDR3 region has the DNA TGTGCCAGCTCACCTCGACAGGGGGTCCAGAATGAAAAACTGTTTTTT. Its translation is CASSPRQGVQNEKLFF.

This chain links TRBV2 with TRBJ2-2, with D possibly being TRBD1 (5 bases). In germline, CDR1 is SNHLY, CDR2 FYNNEI. The CDR3 length is 16 residues. V lost 0 bases, J lost 4 bases, and 12 bases lay in between. DNA of the CDR3: TGTGCCAGCAGTGAAGCGCGAACAGGAAGCACCGGGGAGCTGTTTTTT. Its protein is CASSEARTGSTGELFF.

The V and J genes are TRBV2 and TRBJ2-7; D perhaps matches TRBD1 (6 bases). Germline-derived CDR1 and CDR2 are SNHLY and FYNNEI. The CDR3 runs 13 residues. Trimming took 4 bases from V and 3 from J, leaving 10 bases between them. The CDR3 here is CASSGQENYEQYF. The CDR3 DNA follows: TGTGCCAGCAGTGGACAGGAAAACTACGAGCAGTACTTC.

J is TRBJ1-2 and V is TRBV19; tentative D call: TRBD1 (5 bases). Germline lookup yields CDR1 LNHDA and CDR2 SQIVND (reference sequence). The CDR3 totals 13 residues. Trimming took 2 bases from V and 5 from J, leaving 9 bases between them. CDR3 sequence (DNA): TGTGCCAGTAGTATAAATCCAGGGTATGGCTACACCTTC. Amino acids: CASSINPGYGYTF.

In this sample, this clone turned up once. The chain has TRBV5-4 and TRBJ2-1, with D maybe TRBD2 (5 bases). This CDR3 contains 13 residues. Germline lookup yields CDR1 SGHNT and CDR2 YYREEE (reference sequence). Trimming took 0 bases from V and 6 from J, leaving 7 bases between them. CDR3 amino acids: CASSLAEGNEQFF. The CDR3 coding sequence is TGTGCCAGCAGCTTGGCCGAGGGCAATGAGCAGTTCTTC. Drawing the rest from reference TRBV5-4 and TRBJ2-1, the complete variable domain is ETGVTQSPTHLIKTRGQQVTLRCSSQSGHNTVSWYQQALGQGPQFIFQYYREEENGRGNFPPRFSGLQFPNYSSELNVNALELDDSALYLCASSLAEGNEQFFGPGTRLTVL.

The rearrangement links TRBV18 to TRBJ2-7; TRBD1 aligns across 12 bases. This CDR3 region has 17 residues. The V segment lost 4 bases and the J segment 6 bases; nucleotides outside the gene matches: 13. Germline lookup yields CDR1 KGHSH and CDR2 LQKENI. The CDR3 here is CASSLIRSGTGGREQYF. The CDR3 DNA sequence: TGTGCCAGCTCACTTATAAGATCCGGGACAGGGGGCCGCGAGCAGTACTTC.

The chain is built from TRBV6-5 and TRBJ2-1, with D perhaps matching TRBD2 (5 bases). Trimming cost V 0 bases and J 0 bases, with 9 bases left between them. Germline V lookup: CDR1 MNHEY, CDR2 SVGAGI. The CDR3 covers 16 residues. CDR3 region: CASSYSFGDSYNEQFF. CDR3 sequence (DNA): TGTGCCAGCAGTTACTCTTTCGGGGACTCCTACAATGAGCAGTTCTTC.

This sequence joins TRBV19 and TRBJ1-5; 8 bases match TRBD1. The CDR3 runs 15 residues. Germline trimming cut 2 bases from V and 1 base from J; bases unmatched to any gene: 1. The germline V gene encodes CDR1 LNHDA and CDR2 SQIVND (reference sequence). The CDR3 is CASSIYRGSNQPQHF. CDR3 sequence (DNA): TGTGCCAGTAGTATATACAGGGGGAGCAATCAGCCCCAGCATTTT.

This chain's CDR3 is CAIRTGESSYNSPLHF. The CDR3 bases are TGTGCCATCAGGACAGGGGAGAGCTCCTATAATTCACCCCTCCACTTT. V gene TRBV10-3 combines with J gene TRBJ1-6; 8 nucleotides match TRBD1. This CDR3 spans 16 amino acids. Germline values: CDR1 ENHRY, CDR2 SYGVKD. V dropped 6 bases and J dropped 0; count of bases not matched to a gene: 4.

J is TRBJ2-3 and V is TRBV5-6, with TRBD2 as a possible D gene (6 bases). Trimming left V 0 bases short and J 3 bases short, with 11 bases between. Germline CDR1 SGHDT, CDR2 YYEEEE. CDR3 length: 15 amino acids. CDR3 nucleotide sequence: TGTGCCAGCAGCTTGGCTGGGGGAGGAACAGATACGCAGTATTTT. This encodes CASSLAGGGTDTQYF.

The V call is TRBV9, the J call TRBJ2-5; D possibly uses TRBD1 or TRBD2 (5 bases each). V lost 0 bases and J 5 bases, leaving 14 bases between the germline ends. CDR1 SGDLS and CDR2 YYNGEE come from the germline V gene. CDR3 length: 15 residues. For the CDR3, the DNA is TGTGCCAGCAGCGTAGAATCCGGGGCCTTCGAGACCCAGTACTTC. Its translation is CASSVESGAFETQYF.

The genes are TRBV6-1 and TRBJ2-3, with 8 positions matching TRBD2. V lost 6 bases, J lost 1 base, and 3 bases stayed unmatched. Per germline, CDR1 MNHNS and CDR2 SASEGT. The CDR3 has 14 amino acids. DNA for the CDR3: TGTGCCAGCAGCACAGCGGGGGGCACAGATACGCAGTATTTT. This encodes CASSTAGGTDTQYF.

This clone appeared many times. The chain links TRBV2 to TRBJ2-2, with 12 bases fitting TRBD2. The CDR3 consists of 15 residues. Trimming cost V 6 bases and J 4 bases; bases outside gene matches: 3. In germline, CDR1 is SNHLY, CDR2 FYNNEI. The CDR3 reads CASRVLAGGTGELFF. The CDR3 DNA reads as TGTGCCAGCAGGGTACTAGCGGGAGGCACCGGGGAGCTGTTTTTT.

The rearrangement uses TRBV7-2 and TRBJ2-2; 9 bases map to TRBD1. The CDR3 loop spans 16 amino acids. The V gene end was trimmed by 7 bases and the J gene end by 5 bases; junction bases not matched to a gene: 11. The V gene's germline CDR1 is SGHTA and CDR2 FQGNSA. The CDR3 spells CASTPPRQGVTGELFF. The CDR3 DNA follows: TGTGCCAGCACCCCCCCCCGACAGGGGGTGACCGGGGAGCTGTTTTTT.

This clone was seen only a few times. This chain joins TRBV6-5 and TRBJ2-7, with D perhaps matching TRBD2 (5 bases). V shed 5 bases and J shed 2 bases, with 7 bases lying between them. Germline lookup yields CDR1 MNHEY and CDR2 SVGAGI. This CDR3 is built from 12 residues. The CDR3 DNA reads TGTGCCAGCAGTGCGGGCACCTACGAGCAGTACTTC. Translating it yields CASSAGTYEQYF.

This clone was picked up one time. CDR3 sequence (DNA): TGTGCCAGCGGTTGGGGACAGACGAACACTGAAGCTTTCTTT. This translates into CASGWGQTNTEAFF. The chain combines TRBV19 with TRBJ1-1; TRBD1 agrees at 7 bases. The CDR3 has 14 amino acids. The V gene end was trimmed by 9 bases and the J gene end by 1 base; junction bases not matched to a gene: 8. Germline lookup yields CDR1 LNHDA and CDR2 SQIVND (reference sequence). The complete variable domain, with remaining parts taken from reference TRBV19 and TRBJ1-1, reads DGGITQSPKYLFRKEGQNVTLSCEQNLNHDAMYWYRQDPGQGLRLIYYSQIVNDFQKGDIAEGYSVSREKKESFPLTVTSAQKNPTAFYLCASGWGQTNTEAFFGQGTRLTVV.

The chain combines TRBV6-5 with TRBJ2-2; 9 positions match TRBD2. Unmatched junction bases numbered 3, after V lost 0 bases and J lost 7 bases. Germline values: CDR1 MNHEY, CDR2 SVGAGI. The CDR3 is made up of 15 amino acids. The CDR3, as DNA: TGTGCCAGCAGTTACTCCGGACTAGCGTACGGGGAGCTGTTTTTT. Its protein is CASSYSGLAYGELFF.

The chain has TRBV28 and TRBJ2-7; D unresolved. V was shortened by 3 bases and J by 0 bases, with 9 bases between the two germline ends. CDR3 length: 14 residues. Germline V gives CDR1 MDHEN, CDR2 SYDVKM. The DNA of the CDR3 is TGTGCCAGCAGTTTCAGAATGAGCTCCTACGAGCAGTACTTC. Protein product: CASSFRMSSYEQYF.

This chain links TRBV7-8 with TRBJ1-3; D not certain. Trimming removed 1 base from V and 1 base from J, with 5 bases in between. The CDR3 is 14 residues long. In germline, CDR1 is SGHVS, CDR2 FQNEAQ. The CDR3 nucleotides read TGTGCCAGCAGCTTAGGAGGATCTGGAAACACCATATATTTT. Its protein is CASSLGGSGNTIYF.

This chain uses TRBV5-1 with TRBJ2-7; D tentatively fits TRBD1 or TRBD2 (6 bases each). There are 13 residues in the CDR3. In germline, CDR1 is SGHRS, CDR2 YFSETQ. The germline V and J ends were trimmed by 4 bases and 11 bases, with 19 bases remaining between them. The chain's CDR3 is CASSQEVGGGKYF. The DNA for the CDR3 is TGCGCCAGCAGCCAGGAGGTGGGGGGCGGAAAGTACTTC.

The rearrangement links TRBV5-1 to TRBJ2-6; D might be TRBD2 (5 bases). The V end lost 0 bases, the J end lost 12 bases, and 13 bases lay between the germline ends. The CDR3 spans 14 residues. The germline CDR1 and CDR2 sequences are SGHRS and YFSETQ. DNA of the CDR3: TGCGCCAGCAGCTTGGCCGGGCCCGGAGGCGTCCTGACTTTC. Its translation is CASSLAGPGGVLTF.

V gene TRBV6-5 combines with J gene TRBJ2-2; a weak D match, TRBD1 (6 bases). Germline loops: CDR1 MNHEY, CDR2 SVGAGI. V was shortened by 7 bases and J by 2 bases, with 11 bases between the two germline ends. The CDR3 contains 14 residues. CDR3 region: CASNLQGNTGELFF. CDR3 in DNA: TGTGCCAGCAATCTACAGGGAAACACCGGGGAGCTGTTTTTT.

The chain couples TRBV6-4 to TRBJ2-2; 9 bases match TRBD1. This CDR3 has 14 residues. The ends lost 7 bases at V and 6 bases at J; junction bases unmatched: 6. Germline V lookup: CDR1 MRHNA, CDR2 SNTAGT. DNA of the CDR3: TGTGCCAGCAAATCACAGGGGGCGGCCGGGGAGCTGTTTTTT. As protein: CASKSQGAAGELFF.